Presented here are 24 T cell receptor beta chains from one specimen sequenced in a study of T-cell memory formation after mild COVID-19. A single record per CDR3 protein comes from TCRdb applying MiXCR to the 5' RACE reads. The sample contains a few hundred thousand distinct CDR3 sequences, about a sixth of which appear only once. The material sequenced was PBMCs or a T cell subset sorted from them (not recorded which). The origin of the receptors is a man younger than 30 who had mild COVID-19 (a few samples of this study predate the infection). Cell type and time point are not known.

The sample holds a few counts of this clonotype. The gene calls are TRBV4-1 and TRBJ1-1, with no clear D. The ends were cut back, 1 base at V and 2 bases at J, with 8 bases in the middle. CDR1 and CDR2 from the germline V gene are MGHRA and YSYEKL. The CDR3 extends over 14 amino acids. The CDR3 loop reads CASSQGPINTEAFF. DNA of the CDR3: TGCGCCAGCAGCCAAGGCCCCATAAACACTGAAGCTTTCTTT.

This clonotype was recorded a few times. The rearrangement uses TRBV5-1 and TRBJ2-4, with D maybe TRBD2 (6 bases). Trimming cost V 2 bases and J 4 bases, with 10 bases left between them. This CDR3 is built from 14 residues. Germline V CDR1 and CDR2: SGHRS, YFSETQ. CDR3 loop: CASSFGGEKNIQYF. The CDR3 nucleotides are TGCGCCAGCAGCTTTGGAGGGGAGAAAAACATTCAGTACTTC.

This clonotype was seen a single time. The rearrangement uses TRBV12-3 or TRBV12-4 and TRBJ2-3; D is undetermined. Trimming took off 6 bases at V and 0 bases at J, with 13 bases between the two ends. CDR3 length: 15 amino acids. The CDR3 nucleotides read TGTGCCAGCAGGCGGAGACCGACTAGCACAGATACGCAGTATTTT. The encoded protein is CASRRRPTSTDTQYF.

DNA of the CDR3: TGTGCCAGCAGGGGACCCGGGACAGGGAGCAGGACGCAGTATTTT. It codes for CASRGPGTGSRTQYF. This rearrangement joins TRBV5-6 to TRBJ2-3, with TRBD1 matching 9 bases. Germline V CDR1 and CDR2: SGHDT, YYEEEE. The J segment lost 9 bases and the V segment lost 5 bases, leaving 13 bases of the junction unmatched. This CDR3 has 15 residues. Full variable domain (rest looked up from reference TRBV5-6 and TRBJ2-3): DAGVTQSPTHLIKTRGQQVTLRCSPKSGHDTVSWYQQALGQGPQFIFQYYEEEERQRGNFPDRFSGHQFPNYSSELNVNALLLGDSALYLCASRGPGTGSRTQYFGPGTRLTVL.

This clonotype has only a few counts. The chain links TRBV7-9 to TRBJ1-6, with D unresolved. Germline V gives CDR1 SEHNR, CDR2 FQNEAQ (reference sequence). Trimming left V 1 base short and J 3 bases short, with 7 bases between. CDR3 length: 15 amino acids. CDR3 sequence reads: CASSLDSIYNSPLHF. The DNA of the CDR3 is TGTGCCAGCAGCTTAGACAGCATCTATAATTCACCCCTCCACTTT.

V is TRBV29-1 and J is TRBJ1-2, with 8 bases matching TRBD1. J gave up 8 bases and V 7 bases, and 15 bases lay outside the gene matches. CDR1 and CDR2 from the germline V gene are SQVTM and ANQGSEA. This CDR3 has 14 amino acids. The chain's CDR3 is CSASTGTGYGGYTF. The CDR3 DNA is TGCAGCGCCTCAACCGGGACAGGATATGGGGGCTACACCTTC.

The V call is TRBV7-9, the J call TRBJ1-2; D is ambiguous. CDR1 is SEHNR, CDR2 FQNEAQ, per germline (reference sequence). With 5 bases removed from V and 8 bases from J, the gap between germline ends came to 15 bases. The CDR3 consists of 13 residues. CDR3 coding DNA: TGTGCCAGCAGCCAGAGCGACCCTCTAGGCTACACCTTC. Amino acid sequence: CASSQSDPLGYTF.

This clonotype showed up just a few times. The chain joins TRBV6-1 to TRBJ1-6, with unresolved D. The CDR3 sequence is 14 residues long. V was pared by 8 bases and J by 7 bases, with 15 bases between. Germline CDR1 and CDR2: MNHNS and SASEGT. The CDR3 DNA reads as TGTGCCAGCGTCCGAAAGGGCGAGAATTCACCCCTCCACTTT. Translation gives CASVRKGENSPLHF.

CDR3 residues: CASNGGWADTQYF. CDR3 DNA sequence: TGTGCCAGCAACGGGGGGTGGGCAGATACGCAGTATTTT. The chain recombines TRBV7-2 with TRBJ2-3, with 7 bases identical to TRBD2. The germline CDR1 and CDR2 sequences are SGHTA and FQGNSA. This CDR3 contains 13 residues. Trimming took 7 bases from V and 4 from J; bases not matched to a gene: 5.

This clonotype has just a few counts. The V call is TRBV9, the J call TRBJ1-1; no firm D call. Germline loops: CDR1 SGDLS, CDR2 YYNGEE. V lost 4 bases to trimming and J lost 1 base, with 14 bases between them. This CDR3 comprises 15 residues. The CDR3 region is CASSPYGQRNTEAFF. The CDR3 bases are TGTGCCAGCAGCCCGTACGGGCAGCGGAACACTGAAGCTTTCTTT.

This clonotype turned up a few times. The CDR3 reads CASSPADRGLNSPLHF. CDR3 DNA: TGTGCCAGCAGCCCCGCGGACAGGGGACTAAATTCACCCCTCCACTTT. The chain uses TRBV5-5 and TRBJ1-6, with 9 bases fitting TRBD1. The CDR3 is made up of 16 amino acids. Germline trimming cut 4 bases from V and 7 bases from J; bases unmatched to any gene: 9. Germline-derived CDR1 and CDR2 are SGHKS and YYEKEE (reference sequence). Full variable domain (remainder filled in from reference TRBV5-5 and TRBJ1-6): DAGVTQSPTHLIKTRGQQVTLRCSPISGHKSVSWYQQVLGQGPQFIFQYYEKEERGRGNFPDRFSARQFPNYSSELNVNALLLGDSALYLCASSPADRGLNSPLHFGNGTRLTVT.

This clonotype was detected only a few times. The CDR3 DNA reads as TGTGCCAGCAGTGAGGACCCCACAGGGGCCACTGAAGCTTTCTTT. Translating it yields CASSEDPTGATEAFF. The rearrangement uses TRBV2 and TRBJ1-1; 7 bases agree with TRBD1. After removal of 3 bases from V and 4 bases from J, the junction contained 8 bases not matched to a gene. CDR1 is SNHLY and CDR2 is FYNNEI in the germline V gene. The CDR3 has 15 amino acids.

This clonotype was picked up many times. The chain recombines TRBV12-3 or TRBV12-4 with TRBJ2-5, with a possible D match to TRBD1 (6 bases). CDR3 length: 14 residues. V lost 4 bases, J lost 1 base, and 10 bases lay in between. This chain's CDR3 is CASSYPGVQETQYF. The CDR3 bases are TGTGCCAGCAGTTACCCAGGGGTCCAAGAGACCCAGTACTTC.

This clonotype was seen repeatedly, ten times or more. The chain recombines TRBV7-2 with TRBJ2-1, with TRBD1 matching over 9 bases. The CDR3 contains 17 residues. V shed 5 bases and J 2 bases; nucleotides not matched to a gene: 10. Germline assignment: CDR1 SGHTA and CDR2 FQGNSA. The CDR3 nucleotides read TGTGCCAGCAGCCCGACAGTGACAGGGGGGGCCTACAATGAGCAGTTCTTC. Amino acids: CASSPTVTGGAYNEQFF.

Written as DNA, the CDR3 is TGTGCCAGCAGTTCGGGACTAGAAATAGATACGCAGTATTTT. This codes for CASSSGLEIDTQYF. The V call is TRBV12-3 or TRBV12-4, the J call TRBJ2-3; 8 nucleotides agree with TRBD2. The junction had 5 bases not matched to a gene; V was cut back by 4 bases and J by 5 bases. This CDR3 has 14 amino acids.

This clonotype was seen many times. The CDR3 DNA sequence: TGCGCCAGCAGCCCAGATGGAGGACAGGGTGCTCTCCATGGCTACACCTTC. Protein: CASSPDGGQGALHGYTF. The chain couples TRBV4-1 to TRBJ1-2; 8 positions agree with TRBD1. From germline, CDR1 is MGHRA and CDR2 YSYEKL. With V trimmed by 4 bases and J by 6 bases, 16 bases remained unmatched. The CDR3 is 17 amino acids.

This clonotype was seen a few times. V is TRBV7-2 and J is TRBJ2-7; the D is unclear. The CDR3 extends over 14 amino acids. V was cut by 1 base and J by 4 bases, with 11 bases left in between. Germline CDR1 reads SGHTA; CDR2 reads FQGNSA. Here the CDR3 reads CASSLGGGVYEQYV. The CDR3 region has the DNA TGTGCCAGCAGCTTAGGGGGTGGGGTATACGAGCAGTACGTC.

This clonotype appeared a few times. The rearrangement links TRBV12-5 to TRBJ2-1, with 7 positions matching TRBD2. Germline V CDR1 and CDR2: LGHNT, FRNRAP. CDR3 length equals 13 residues. Germline trimming cut 0 bases from V and 15 bases from J; bases unmatched to any gene: 8. In DNA form, the CDR3 reads TGTGCTAGTGGTTTGGTACAAAGTGGACTAGTGTTCTTC. This codes for CASGLVQSGLVFF.

This clonotype was seen a handful of times. The chain uses TRBV5-1 and TRBJ2-7; D call uncertain. This CDR3 spans 14 amino acids. The germline V gene has CDR1 SGHRS and CDR2 YFSETQ. V was trimmed by 0 bases and J by 3 bases, leaving 10 bases between them. CDR3 nucleotide sequence: TGCGCCAGCAGCTTGGACATGCCGGACTACGAGCAGTACTTC. It yields the protein CASSLDMPDYEQYF.

A few counts support this clonotype. The V call is TRBV9, the J call TRBJ2-2; D call uncertain. V was clipped by 0 bases and J by 3 bases, with 9 bases between them. There are 15 residues in the CDR3. The germline gives CDR1 SGDLS, CDR2 YYNGEE. CDR3 residues: CASSVGGRDTGELFF. DNA for the CDR3: TGTGCCAGCAGCGTAGGCGGACGGGACACCGGGGAGCTGTTTTTT.

The rearrangement joins TRBV7-2 to TRBJ1-6, with D perhaps matching TRBD1 (5 bases). Germline V gene data show CDR1 as SGHTA and CDR2 as FQGNSA. Trimming removed 4 bases from V and 5 bases from J, with 12 bases in between. This CDR3 is 15 amino acids long. DNA of the CDR3: TGTGCCAGCAGCTCCCGGACGGGGGATAATTCACCCCTCCACTTT. Protein sequence: CASSSRTGDNSPLHF.

V is TRBV4-2 and J is TRBJ1-4, with D tentatively TRBD1 (5 bases). The ends were cut back, 4 bases at V and 2 bases at J, with 20 bases in the middle. CDR1 LGHNA and CDR2 YNFKEQ come from the germline V gene. This CDR3 has 18 residues. In DNA form, the CDR3 reads TGTGCCAGCAGCCCCATTCGTGGCAGGGCCCCGACTAATGAAAAACTGTTTTTT. It encodes CASSPIRGRAPTNEKLFF.

This sequence joins TRBV5-6 and TRBJ1-2; 7 bases are a match to TRBD1. The J segment lost 8 bases and the V segment lost 4 bases, leaving 8 bases of the junction unmatched. The germline V gene has CDR1 SGHDT and CDR2 YYEEEE. This CDR3 is 13 amino acids long. CDR3 nucleotide sequence: TGTGCCAGCAGCCCCGGGACAGTTGGAGGCTACACCTTC. It codes for CASSPGTVGGYTF.

This clonotype has more than one count but fewer than ten. Germline is not matched at one junction end, which may reflect a read error. This chain uses TRBV7-2 with TRBJ1-5; TRBD1 might be the D (5 bases). Germline lookup yields CDR1 SGHTA and CDR2 FQGNSA. The CDR3 loop spans 13 amino acids. The CDR3 region has the DNA TGTGCCAGCAGTTTAGGGACCGGCGGACCCCAGCATTTT. It codes for CASSLGTGGPQHF.